This TCR beta chain was retrieved from a study of shared clonotypes between healthy human individuals. Note on this clone: Its antigen is undetermined.

Profiled with immunoSEQ multiplex PCR; TCRdb holds only in-frame clones, not every one. Of 2,500,000 or so clones in the sample, over 85% were seen once. V shed 3 bases, J shed 5 bases, and the junction held 9 bases outside the gene matches. Germline CDR1 GTSNPN, CDR2 SVGIG (reference sequence). The CDR3 spans 14 residues. Study-level results: Despite large depth, rarefaction showed incomplete sorted-subset sequencing. Researchers sampled only blood; tissue repertoires likely differ.

The receptor was isolated from a young man in good health. Input material: naive CD4+ T cells sorted from blood. The sample's subset: CD45RA+ positively selected. The chain recombines TRBV30 with TRBJ1-1, with 7 bases lining up with TRBD1. The CDR3 reads CAWRTGVGWTEAFF. The CDR3 DNA is TGTGCCTGGAGAACAGGGGTAGGATGGACTGAAGCTTTCTTT. The whole variable domain, filled in from reference TRBV30 and TRBJ1-1, reads SQTIHQWPATLVQPVGSPLSLECTVEGTSNPNLYWYRQAAGRGLQLLFYSVGIGQISSEVPQNLSASRPQDRQFILSSKKLLLSDSGFYLCAWRTGVGWTEAFFGQGTRLTVV.